The clone carrying this T cell receptor (beta chain) was seen many times. The antigen is not known. The data are from a study of breast tumors, draining lymph nodes, adjacent tissues. Study-level findings and limits: Tumor repertoires ranked between lymph nodes and nontumor tissue in diversity, with V and J gene preferences. Data only fit, rather than demonstrated, lymph node origin of most tumor T cells.

TCRdb recomputed calls from the multiplex PCR reads with MiXCR, one row per CDR3 protein. Here the sample spans fewer than 80,000 distinct CDR3 sequences, roughly 40% being singletons. CDR3 length: 17 amino acids. CDR1 and CDR2 (germline): SGHDT, YYEEEE. The V and J ends lost 1 base and 5 bases, in that order; junction bases with no gene match: 10. The receptor's source is a female donor with breast cancer. Some clones in this sample may be carry-over from other donors' samples. The chain carries TRBV5-6 and TRBJ2-2; TRBD2 agrees at 8 bases. The specimen sequenced was breast tumor tissue. The CDR3 reads CASSLTLPAGETGELFF. The CDR3 coding sequence is TGTGCCAGCAGCTTGACGTTACCAGCGGGAGAGACCGGGGAGCTGTTTTTT.